The 27 T cell receptor beta chains reported below all come from one sample, sequenced in a study of control samples from healthy donors and cancer patients. Assay: immunoSEQ multiplex PCR; the TCRdb copy retains only in-frame clones and omits some. The profile shows about 220,000 clones, roughly 94% of them singletons. Sequenced: blood. Receptors were obtained from a middle-aged man in good health.

This chain uses TRBV28 with TRBJ1-2; 9 bases agree with TRBD1. This CDR3 contains 15 residues. The germline V gene has CDR1 MDHEN and CDR2 SYDVKM. V lost 6 bases and J lost 6; bases outside the gene matches: 11. Here the CDR3 reads CASSEQGADYHGYTF. Here the CDR3 DNA reads TGTGCCAGCAGCGAACAGGGGGCGGATTACCATGGCTACACCTTC.

V and J are TRBV11-3 and TRBJ2-4, with a possible D match to TRBD1 (6 bases). CDR1 is SGHNT, CDR2 YENEEA, per germline. The CDR3 is 17 amino acids. V gave up 0 bases and J gave up 6 bases, with 18 bases separating them. The CDR3 sequence: CASSLEGWGRLGNIQYF. The CDR3 DNA is TGTGCCAGCAGCTTAGAAGGGTGGGGGCGGCTTGGAAACATTCAGTACTTC.

This sequence joins TRBV18 and TRBJ2-2; 9 bases are a match to TRBD1. The ends lost 5 bases at V and 7 bases at J; junction bases unmatched: 8. Germline V CDR1 and CDR2: KGHSH, LQKENI. The CDR3 is made up of 15 amino acids. CDR3 DNA: TGTGCCAGCTCATCAGGACAGGGGACAATCGGGGAGCTGTTTTTT. Protein: CASSSGQGTIGELFF.

In DNA, the CDR3 is TGTGCCAGCAGAACTAACAGGGTCGGCGGCACTGAAGCTTTCTTT. This translates into CASRTNRVGGTEAFF. The gene calls are TRBV6-5 and TRBJ1-1, with D maybe TRBD1 (6 bases). Deletions cut 6 bases from V and 4 bases from J, with 18 bases between. Per the germline V gene, CDR1 is MNHEY and CDR2 is SVGAGI. This CDR3 is built from 15 residues.

The chain carries TRBV3-1 (or the pseudogene TRBV3-2) and TRBJ2-3; D possibly corresponds to TRBD2 (6 bases). CDR3 length equals 15 residues. V lost 10 bases, J lost 2 bases, and 19 bases lay in between. Germline values: CDR1 LGHDT, CDR2 YNNKEL (reference sequence). This CDR3 reads CAIHFLAGLTDTQYF. DNA of the CDR3: TGTGCCATCCATTTCTTGGCGGGACTCACAGATACGCAGTATTTT.

The chain couples TRBV5-1 to TRBJ1-4, with TRBD1 as a possible D gene (5 bases). Trimming cost V 2 bases and J 5 bases, with 13 bases left between them. This CDR3 is 15 amino acids long. Germline V gene data show CDR1 as SGHRS and CDR2 as YFSETQ. As DNA, the CDR3 is TGCGCCAGCAGCTTTTTGGGGGGGATCAATGAAAAACTGTTTTTT. Protein sequence: CASSFLGGINEKLFF.

This clone was seen just once. CDR3 in DNA: TGTGCCGTAGCTGGGGGGACTAATGAAAAACTGTTTTTT. Amino acid sequence: CAVAGGTNEKLFF. The chain uses TRBV6-5 and TRBJ1-4, with D maybe TRBD1 (5 bases). There are 13 residues in the CDR3. Trimming pared 11 bases from V and 2 bases from J, leaving 12 bases between. Germline V lookup: CDR1 MNHEY, CDR2 SVGAGI.

DNA for the CDR3: TGTGCCAGCAGCCCCCGGGGCAGCTCCTATAATTCACCCCTCCACTTT. Translating it yields CASSPRGSSYNSPLHF. The chain joins TRBV9 to TRBJ1-6; a weak D match, TRBD1 (5 bases). The CDR3 length is 16 residues. Germline CDR1 SGDLS, CDR2 YYNGEE. Trimming left V 4 bases short and J 0 bases short, with 11 bases between.

This chain links TRBV4-3 with TRBJ2-1; D is undetermined. Trimming shortened V by 0 bases and J by 9 bases, and 9 bases separated the two germline ends. Germline loops: CDR1 LGHNA, CDR2 YSLEER. This CDR3 comprises 13 residues. The CDR3 protein is CASSQETRGEQFF. CDR3 bases: TGCGCCAGCAGCCAAGAAACGAGAGGTGAGCAGTTCTTC.

The chain has TRBV5-1 and TRBJ2-2, with D perhaps TRBD1 (6 bases). The CDR3 has 15 residues. Germline V gives CDR1 SGHRS, CDR2 YFSETQ. V lost 3 bases, J lost 6 bases, and 15 bases lay in between. The CDR3 sequence: CASSWSRGRSGELFF. CDR3 DNA sequence: TGCGCCAGCAGCTGGAGCAGGGGAAGGTCCGGGGAGCTGTTTTTT.

Regarding this clone: The junction differs from germline at one of its ends, possibly a read error. This chain links TRBV5-1 with TRBJ2-1; D not resolved. The germline CDR1 and CDR2 sequences are SGHRS and YFSETQ. The CDR3 runs 14 residues. This CDR3 is CASRLGTRYNEQFF. The CDR3 DNA is TGCGCCAGCAGATTGGGCACAAGGTACAATGAGCAGTTCTTC.

For the CDR3, the DNA is TGTGCCAGCAGCTTAGATGAGGGGTACGCCTATAATTCACCCCTCCACTTT. Encoded protein: CASSLDEGYAYNSPLHF. This chain links TRBV7-6 with TRBJ1-6; D might be TRBD1 (5 bases). V lost 1 base and J lost 2, with 12 bases in between. CDR1 and CDR2 from the germline V gene are SGHVS and FNYEAQ. The CDR3 loop spans 17 amino acids. Full variable domain (rest looked up from reference TRBV7-6 and TRBJ1-6): GAGVSQSPRYKVTKRGQDVALRCDPISGHVSLYWYRQALGQGPEFLTYFNYEAQQDKSGLPNDRFSAERPEGSISTLTIQRTEQRDSAMYRCASSLDEGYAYNSPLHFGNGTRLTVT.

This chain joins TRBV6-5 and TRBJ2-1; 14 bases map to TRBD2. In germline, CDR1 is MNHEY, CDR2 SVGAGI. With V trimmed by 2 bases and J by 7 bases, 4 bases remained unmatched. The CDR3 length is 16 residues. The CDR3 region is CASSYPGLAGGNEQFF. The CDR3 nucleotides are TGTGCCAGCAGTTACCCCGGACTAGCGGGGGGTAATGAGCAGTTCTTC.

V gene TRBV5-6 combines with J gene TRBJ1-6; D is unclear. V dropped 0 bases and J dropped 10 bases, with 11 bases sitting between them. CDR1 is SGHDT and CDR2 is YYEEEE in the germline V gene. The CDR3 has 14 amino acids. CDR3 sequence reads: CASSLGSKPSPLHF. The CDR3 bases are TGTGCCAGCAGCTTGGGCAGTAAACCCTCACCCCTCCACTTT.

The J gene is TRBJ1-2, the V gene TRBV3-1 (or the pseudogene TRBV3-2), with 8 bases matching TRBD1. Per germline, CDR1 LGHDT and CDR2 YNNKEL (reference sequence). The CDR3 length is 15 residues. Unmatched junction bases numbered 5, after V lost 2 bases and J lost 3 bases. The CDR3 here is CASSQRPGQDYGYTF. The CDR3 DNA sequence: TGTGCCAGCAGCCAAAGACCGGGACAGGACTATGGCTACACCTTC.

This clone was found once. The rearrangement uses TRBV19 and TRBJ2-3; D possibly corresponds to TRBD2 (6 bases). This CDR3 has 14 amino acids. The germline V and J ends were trimmed by 7 bases and 4 bases, with 15 bases remaining between them. The V gene's germline CDR1 is LNHDA and CDR2 SQIVND (reference sequence). CDR3 residues: CASKRQGGADTQYF. For the CDR3, the DNA is TGTGCCAGTAAGAGGCAGGGCGGGGCAGATACGCAGTATTTT.

This clone was counted once. The chain links TRBV19 to TRBJ1-2; 8 bases line up with TRBD1. The CDR3 spans 17 residues. V was pared by 5 bases and J by 7 bases, with 18 bases of the junction left unmatched. Per germline, CDR1 LNHDA and CDR2 SQIVND (reference sequence). The CDR3, as DNA: TGTGCCAGTAGTGTATCTCCCGGGACAGGTACCGCTGCTGGCTACACCTTC. As protein: CASSVSPGTGTAAGYTF.

This rearrangement joins TRBV5-4 to TRBJ2-1; a weak D match, TRBD2 (5 bases). Germline V lookup: CDR1 SGHNT, CDR2 YYREEE (reference sequence). Trimming cost V 6 bases and J 8 bases, with 9 bases left between them. The CDR3 has 11 amino acids. The CDR3 sequence: CASMAGDEQFF. CDR3 nucleotides: TGTGCCAGCATGGCCGGGGATGAGCAGTTCTTC.

The chain is built from TRBV7-8 and TRBJ2-3; D may match TRBD1 or TRBD2 (5 bases each). V dropped 1 base and J dropped 5 bases, with 16 bases sitting between them. Germline V gene lookup returns CDR1 SGHVS and CDR2 FQNEAQ. The CDR3 has 16 amino acids. In nucleotides, the CDR3 is TGTGCCAGCAGCTTAGGCCCGGGGCCCGGGCAAGATACGCAGTATTTT. This sequence encodes CASSLGPGPGQDTQYF. Supplemented by reference TRBV7-8 and TRBJ2-3, the full variable domain reads GAGVSQSPRYKVAKRGQDVALRCDPISGHVSLFWYQQALGQGPEFLTYFQNEAQLDKSGLPSDRFFAERPEGSVSTLKIQRTQQEDSAVYLCASSLGPGPGQDTQYFGPGTRLTVL.

V gene TRBV7-2 combines with J gene TRBJ2-4; D remains unclear. The germline gives CDR1 SGHTA, CDR2 FQGNSA. This CDR3 has 14 residues. V was pared by 1 base and J by 0 bases, with 4 bases between. CDR3 bases: TGTGCCAGCAGCTTAGGGGTAGCCAAAAACATTCAGTACTTC. Its protein is CASSLGVAKNIQYF.

V usage is TRBV6-5 and J usage is TRBJ1-1; the D is unclear. Germline CDR1 is MNHEY and CDR2 is SVGAGI. With 4 bases removed from V and 3 bases from J, the gap between germline ends came to 3 bases. There are 11 residues in the CDR3. The CDR3 protein is CASSSYTEAFF. The CDR3 coding sequence is TGTGCCAGCAGTTCCTACACTGAAGCTTTCTTT.

This chain connects TRBV6-5 to TRBJ2-2; TRBD1 is a possible D gene (5 bases). This CDR3 is built from 14 residues. Trimming took 5 bases from V and 4 from J, leaving 11 bases between them. Germline CDR1 reads MNHEY; CDR2 reads SVGAGI. The CDR3 sequence: CASSRQPFTGELFF. DNA for the CDR3: TGTGCCAGCAGTAGACAGCCTTTCACCGGGGAGCTGTTTTTT.

The chain links TRBV28 to TRBJ1-5; D gene unclear. Germline V gene data show CDR1 as MDHEN and CDR2 as SYDVKM. This CDR3 has 17 residues. The ends were cut back, 6 bases at V and 1 base at J, with 19 bases in the middle. In DNA, the CDR3 is TGTGCCAGCAGCCACCCTCGATCCGGAGACAGCAATCAGCCCCAGCATTTT. This sequence encodes CASSHPRSGDSNQPQHF.

The V and J genes are TRBV3-1 (or the pseudogene TRBV3-2) and TRBJ1-3; D is undetermined. CDR1 and CDR2 (germline): LGHDT, YNNKEL (reference sequence). The CDR3 extends over 14 amino acids. V was cut by 2 bases and J by 0 bases, with 5 bases left in between. The CDR3 sequence is CASSQQSSGNTIYF. The CDR3 nucleotides are TGTGCCAGCAGCCAACAGAGCTCTGGAAACACCATATATTTT.

This clone was found a few times. The CDR3 loop is CASSQGPDERETQYF. The CDR3 nucleotides read TGCGCCAGCAGTCAGGGGCCCGACGAGAGAGAGACCCAGTACTTC. The J gene is TRBJ2-5, the V gene TRBV5-1; D possibly corresponds to TRBD1 (6 bases). CDR3 length: 15 residues. V lost 5 bases and J lost 4, with 18 bases in between. Looked up from germline, CDR1 is SGHRS and CDR2 is YFSETQ.

The gene calls are TRBV6-1 and TRBJ2-7, with D possibly being TRBD1 (5 bases). Trimming took 1 base from V and 1 from J, leaving 17 bases between them. Germline assignment: CDR1 MNHNS and CDR2 SASEGT. The CDR3 spans 17 residues. The CDR3: CASSEGLRGIISYEQYV. The CDR3 DNA sequence: TGTGCCAGCAGTGAAGGGCTTAGGGGAATCATATCCTACGAGCAGTACGTC.

The gene calls are TRBV19 and TRBJ1-1, with a weak D call TRBD1 (5 bases). The germline gives CDR1 LNHDA, CDR2 SQIVND (reference sequence). This CDR3 spans 14 amino acids. Trimming pared 4 bases from V and 5 bases from J, leaving 14 bases between. The CDR3 protein is CASSTRGLVTEAFF. CDR3 DNA: TGTGCCAGTAGTACTCGGGGCTTAGTTACTGAAGCTTTCTTT. The entire variable domain, with the rest obtained from reference TRBV19 and TRBJ1-1, is as follows: DGGITQSPKYLFRKEGQNVTLSCEQNLNHDAMYWYRQDPGQGLRLIYYSQIVNDFQKGDIAEGYSVSREKKESFPLTVTSAQKNPTAFYLCASSTRGLVTEAFFGQGTRLTVV.